The present entry profiles one TCR beta chain with its context. The record originates from a study of blood T cell repertoires in COVID-19. As for the study in general: Material from acute and convalescent COVID-19 was sourced from the United States, Italy and Spain.

The CDR3 extends over 15 amino acids. Germline loops: CDR1 SGDLS, CDR2 YYNGEE. V gave up 0 bases and J gave up 0 bases, with 7 bases separating them. Profiled with immunoSEQ multiplex PCR; TCRdb holds only in-frame clones, not every one. Of 100,000 to 150,000 clones listed, roughly nine tenths are singletons. Input material: peripheral blood. This chain uses TRBV9 with TRBJ2-1; D gene ambiguous. The source is a man in his 70s who had recovered from COVID-19. The CDR3 region has the DNA TGTGCCAGCAGCGTAGATTCCCGCTCCTACAATGAGCAGTTCTTC. This encodes CASSVDSRSYNEQFF.